This is a list of T cell receptor beta chains from one sample in a study of blood T cells in healthy people across ages. TCRdb re-called the 5' RACE reads through MiXCR, storing one row per CDR3 protein. Altogether just under 550,000 distinct CDR3 sequences are present, 24% being singletons, with the ten largest covering 7.5% to 9%. This sample was shared with a second study, whose subject was T cells of mothers and their children.

Sequencing was done on a sample of blood. All receptors derive from a boy between 10 and 17 years old in good health. Each CDR3 is given with its conserved first and last residue. A D gene is named only where the DNA matches it firmly. The listing skips clone size in some rows; elsewhere it reads once, few, many or a size class.

J: TRBJ2-1; D: NA; size: NA; V: TRBV6-2/TRBV6-3; CDR3: CVGSYGLRSEQFF; DNA: TGTGTCGGCAGTTACGGACTTCGTAGTGAGCAGTTCTTC
J: TRBJ2-1; D: NA; size: few; V: TRBV29-1; CDR3: CSVEGDKVDEQFF; DNA: TGCAGCGTTGAAGGGGACAAGGTTGATGAGCAGTTCTTC
J: TRBJ1-6; D: NA; size: few; V: TRBV15; CDR3: CATSRRGDSPLHF; DNA: TGTGCCACCAGCAGGCGGGGTGATTCACCCCTCCACTTT
J: TRBJ2-3; D: NA; size: NA; V: TRBV15; CDR3: CATSRGRGDTQYF; DNA: TGTGCCACCAGCAGAGGCCGGGGCGATACGCAGTATTTT
J: TRBJ1-4; D: NA; size: NA; V: TRBV7-2; CDR3: CASSGVNEKLFF; DNA: TGTGCCAGCAGCGGCGTAAATGAAAAACTGTTTTTT
J: TRBJ1-5; D: NA; size: few; V: TRBV20-1; CDR3: CSANREGNQPQHF; DNA: TGCAGTGCTAACAGGGAAGGGAATCAGCCCCAGCATTTT
J: TRBJ2-5; D: NA; size: NA; V: TRBV29-1; CDR3: CSGRTRETQYF; DNA: TGCAGCGGGCGGACCCGCGAGACCCAGTACTTC
J: TRBJ2-7; D: TRBD1; size: few; V: TRBV20-1; CDR3: CSARLPGTDEQYF; DNA: TGCAGTGCTAGACTACCCGGGACAGACGAGCAGTACTTC
J: TRBJ2-5; D: TRBD2; size: NA; V: TRBV28; CDR3: CASSLSGGLRDQYF; DNA: TGTGCCAGCAGTTTGAGCGGGGGGCTAAGAGACCAGTACTTC
J: TRBJ1-2; D: TRBD1; size: NA; V: TRBV20-1; CDR3: CSAREVTGGRGYTF; DNA: TGCAGTGCTAGAGAGGTGACAGGGGGCCGTGGCTACACCTTC
J: TRBJ2-2; D: NA; size: NA; V: TRBV7-9; CDR3: CATSLATQSGELFF; DNA: TGTGCCACCAGCTTAGCGACCCAGTCCGGGGAGCTGTTTTTT
J: TRBJ2-6; D: NA; size: NA; V: TRBV4-1; CDR3: CASSQAGDWANALTF; DNA: TGCGCCAGCAGCCAAGCCGGGGACTGGGCCAACGCCCTGACTTTC
J: TRBJ1-1; D: NA; size: NA; V: TRBV4-3; CDR3: CASSQDTSVRTEAFF; DNA: TGCGCCAGCAGCCAAGATACGAGTGTAAGGACTGAAGCTTTCTTT
J: TRBJ2-2; D: TRBD2; size: NA; V: TRBV7-9; CDR3: CASSPRLAGNTGELFF; DNA: TGTGCCAGCAGCCCGCGACTAGCGGGGAACACCGGGGAGCTGTTTTTT
J: TRBJ2-5; D: NA; size: few; V: TRBV7-2; CDR3: CASSRQRREETQYF; DNA: TGTGCCAGCAGCAGGCAGCGGAGGGAAGAGACCCAGTACTTC
J: TRBJ2-1; D: TRBD1; size: NA; V: TRBV2; CDR3: CASTGQGIFEQFF; DNA: TGTGCCAGCACGGGACAGGGGATCTTTGAGCAGTTCTTC
J: TRBJ1-5; D: NA; size: few; V: TRBV23-1; CDR3: CQASIPERGQPQHF; DNA: TGCCAAGCCAGCATCCCAGAGAGGGGTCAGCCCCAGCATTTT
J: TRBJ2-1; D: TRBD2; size: NA; V: TRBV5-1; CDR3: CASSPGVGLAADNEQFF; DNA: TGCGCCAGCAGCCCGGGGGTGGGGCTAGCGGCCGACAATGAGCAGTTCTTC
J: TRBJ1-1; D: NA; size: few; V: TRBV20-1; CDR3: CSASAGSTEAFF; DNA: TGCAGTGCTAGCGCAGGGAGCACTGAAGCTTTCTTT
J: TRBJ1-2; D: NA; size: once; V: TRBV12-3/TRBV12-4; CDR3: CASSLAGRSWYGYTF; DNA: TGTGCCAGCAGTTTAGCTGGCCGGTCTTGGTATGGCTACACCTTC
J: TRBJ2-3; D: NA; size: few; V: TRBV29-1; CDR3: CSVNWGRADTQYF; DNA: TGCAGCGTTAATTGGGGGCGCGCAGATACGCAGTATTTT
J: TRBJ2-5; D: NA; size: few; V: TRBV19; CDR3: CASSTTGTQETQYF; DNA: TGTGCCAGTAGTACCACAGGGACCCAAGAGACCCAGTACTTC
J: TRBJ2-7; D: TRBD2; size: NA; V: TRBV7-8; CDR3: CASSSIMAGDPYEQYF; DNA: TGTGCCAGCAGCTCGATTATGGCGGGAGACCCCTACGAGCAGTACTTC
J: TRBJ2-3; D: TRBD2; size: NA; V: TRBV9; CDR3: CASSAGLAVSDTQYF; DNA: TGTGCCAGCAGCGCGGGACTAGCGGTATCAGATACGCAGTATTTT
J: TRBJ1-3; D: TRBD1; size: few; V: TRBV5-5; CDR3: CASSSETEPGQGMRNTIYF; DNA: TGTGCCAGCAGCTCCGAAACCGAACCGGGACAGGGTATGAGAAACACCATATATTTT
J: TRBJ1-2; D: TRBD1; size: few; V: TRBV7-2; CDR3: CASEPTGAMGGYTF; DNA: TGTGCCAGCGAGCCGACAGGGGCCATGGGAGGCTACACCTTC
J: TRBJ1-4; D: NA; size: NA; V: TRBV7-6; CDR3: CASSTRPVGKLFF; DNA: TGTGCCAGCAGCACCCGACCTGTCGGAAAACTGTTTTTT
J: TRBJ2-7; D: TRBD2; size: NA; V: TRBV6-6; CDR3: CASSLSSGRSSYEQYF; DNA: TGTGCCAGCAGCCTCTCTAGCGGGAGGTCGTCCTACGAGCAGTACTTC
J: TRBJ1-1; D: NA; size: few; V: TRBV5-6; CDR3: CASSLVPTGTEAFF; DNA: TGTGCCAGCAGCTTGGTTCCCACGGGCACTGAAGCTTTCTTT